This entry concerns a single T cell receptor (beta chain). What it binds is unknown. This record comes from a study of cytomegalovirus exposure and HLA in healthy donors. Across the whole study: The approximately 120 validation repertoires used the same platform as the 650 to 800 first-cohort repertoires, a later analysis reported. Whole-study findings and limits: First-cohort TCR clusters were later found to tend to co-occur in the roughly 130 validation repertoires. Accounts indicate the classifier identified cytomegalovirus status with strong specificity and sensitivity.

TCRdb's table, derived via immunoSEQ multiplex PCR, lists solely in-frame clones and lacks some. Of tens of thousands of clones in the sample, over 95% were seen once. Germline V lookup: CDR1 SEHNR, CDR2 FQNEAQ (reference sequence). This CDR3 has 14 residues. The ends were cut back, 1 base at V and 0 bases at J, with 4 bases in the middle. The source is a man between 18 and 35 years old in good health and CMV-seronegative. The sample comprised PBMCs. The gene calls are TRBV7-9 and TRBJ1-3; D is uncertain. The CDR3 nucleotides read TGTGCCAGCAGCTTAGACAGCTCTGGAAACACCATATATTTT. Amino acid sequence: CASSLDSSGNTIYF.